The 20 T cell receptor beta chains in this list originate from one sample, sequenced in a study of blood T cell repertoires in COVID-19. The repertoire was sequenced with immunoSEQ multiplex PCR; TCRdb's copy has only in-frame clones and lacks some. The sample has some 35,000 clones, over 65% seen once. The sequenced sample consisted of peripheral blood. All receptors come from a man between 65 and 85 years old with acute or convalescent COVID-19.

The chain employs TRBV2 and TRBJ2-7, with 7 bases fitting TRBD2. CDR1 and CDR2 (germline): SNHLY, FYNNEI. CDR3 length equals 17 residues. V was pared by 6 bases and J by 3 bases, with 17 bases of the junction left unmatched. The DNA for the CDR3 is TGTGCCAGCAGCGCCACTACTGGACTAGTTGGGGGCTACGAGCAGTACTTC. Translation: CASSATTGLVGGYEQYF.

The chain carries TRBV5-1 and TRBJ2-3; 10 nucleotides align to TRBD2. The CDR3 is 15 residues long. Germline CDR1 SGHRS, CDR2 YFSETQ. Losses at the gene ends were 6 bases for V and 1 base for J; bases not matched to a gene: 5. DNA for the CDR3: TGCGCCAGCACCGATCTAGCGGGGGGCACAGATACGCAGTATTTT. Translating it yields CASTDLAGGTDTQYF.

The V and J genes are TRBV5-6 and TRBJ2-7; TRBD1 is a possible D gene (6 bases). The CDR3 sequence is 14 residues long. V was pared by 3 bases and J by 2 bases, with 12 bases between. CDR1 and CDR2 (germline): SGHDT, YYEEEE. The CDR3 spells CASSSPGGAYEQYF. The CDR3 bases are TGTGCCAGCAGCTCTCCTGGGGGCGCCTACGAGCAGTACTTC.

In its sample, this clone was seen once. The V call is TRBV25-1, the J call TRBJ1-2; D gene uncertain. The CDR3 is made up of 12 amino acids. Germline V gene data show CDR1 as MGHDK and CDR2 as SYGVNS. V shed 9 bases and J shed 2 bases, with 10 bases lying between them. CDR3 in DNA: TGTGCCAGTCTGGGCCAAAACTATGGCTACACCTTC. Its translation: CASLGQNYGYTF.

The V gene is TRBV21-1, the J gene TRBJ2-7; the D call of TRBD2 is as the table states it, not checked on the DNA. TRBV21-1 is a pseudogene. The CDR3 spans 21 residues. The CDR3 here is CASSKALQAAGAPARSYEQYF. In DNA, the CDR3 is TGTGCCAGCAGCAAAGCCCTCCAAGCGGCGGGAGCCCCAGCTCGCTCCTACGAGCAGTACTTC.

CDR3 coding DNA: TGCGCCAGCAGCCAAGAGGGCCGCCGCGATCAGCCCCAGCATTTT. The encoded protein is CASSQEGRRDQPQHF. This chain links TRBV4-3 with TRBJ1-5; no clear D gene. Germline V gives CDR1 LGHNA, CDR2 YSLEER. This CDR3 has 15 residues. With 0 bases removed from V and 5 bases from J, the gap between germline ends came to 11 bases.

V gene TRBV7-8 combines with J gene TRBJ2-4, with 8 bases identical to TRBD1. The V segment lost 2 bases and the J segment 1 base; nucleotides outside the gene matches: 7. Germline V gene data show CDR1 as SGHVS and CDR2 as FQNEAQ. The CDR3 is 17 residues long. CDR3 DNA sequence: TGTGCCAGCAGCTTAAGGGGACAGGAAAATGCCAAAAACATTCAGTACTTC. This translates into CASSLRGQENAKNIQYF. Full variable domain (outside the CDR3, taken from reference TRBV7-8 and TRBJ2-4): GAGVSQSPRYKVAKRGQDVALRCDPISGHVSLFWYQQALGQGPEFLTYFQNEAQLDKSGLPSDRFFAERPEGSVSTLKIQRTQQEDSAVYLCASSLRGQENAKNIQYFGAGTRLSVL.

V usage is TRBV28 and J usage is TRBJ2-7; 11 bases line up with TRBD2. This CDR3 has 14 amino acids. V lost 5 bases and J lost 3; bases outside the gene matches: 3. Germline CDR1 reads MDHEN; CDR2 reads SYDVKM. The chain's CDR3 is CASSPGTSGYEQYF. In DNA form, the CDR3 reads TGTGCCAGCAGTCCCGGGACTAGCGGCTACGAGCAGTACTTC.

The chain is built from TRBV11-2 and TRBJ2-3; maybe TRBD2 (5 bases). The germline V gene encodes CDR1 SGHAT and CDR2 FQNNGV. V was trimmed by 0 bases and J by 0 bases, leaving 16 bases between them. CDR3 length equals 18 residues. DNA for the CDR3: TGTGCCAGCAGCTTAGAGGAGGTGGGATTCCCGAGCACAGATACGCAGTATTTT. Protein sequence: CASSLEEVGFPSTDTQYF.

The chain uses TRBV9 and TRBJ2-1, with a possible D match to TRBD2 (6 bases). Deletions cut 3 bases from V and 3 bases from J, with 16 bases between. Germline CDR1 is SGDLS and CDR2 is YYNGEE. The CDR3 runs 16 residues. The CDR3 spells CASSEGYGRSYNEQFF. The CDR3 nucleotides are TGTGCCAGCAGCGAGGGGTACGGGAGAAGCTACAATGAGCAGTTCTTC.

The genes are TRBV15 and TRBJ1-1; 8 bases match TRBD1. The CDR3 is made up of 16 amino acids. Per germline, CDR1 LNHNV and CDR2 YYDKDF (reference sequence). With V trimmed by 1 base and J by 4 bases, 8 bases remained unmatched. The CDR3 DNA reads as TGTGCCACCAGCAGAGTGGCAGGGGGCCTAGCCACTGAAGCTTTCTTT. As protein: CATSRVAGGLATEAFF.

The rearrangement uses TRBV6-5 and TRBJ2-5; TRBD1 aligns across 9 bases. V lost 11 bases, J lost 4 bases, and 8 bases stayed unmatched. This CDR3 has 13 amino acids. Germline V gene data show CDR1 as MNHEY and CDR2 as SVGAGI. The CDR3 region has the DNA TGTGCCGGCGTGGGACAGGGAAGAGAGACCCAGTACTTC. Protein sequence: CAGVGQGRETQYF.

The rearrangement joins TRBV7-2 to TRBJ1-2; no definite D call. Germline V gene data show CDR1 as SGHTA and CDR2 as FQGNSA. The CDR3 has 13 amino acids. Trimming took 2 bases from V and 2 from J, leaving 6 bases between them. CDR3 nucleotide sequence: TGTGCCAGCAGCTTAACACAGAACTATGGCTACACCTTC. Its translation is CASSLTQNYGYTF.

This clone was seen once. V gene TRBV29-1 combines with J gene TRBJ1-2; 8 bases are shared with TRBD1. Germline CDR1 is SQVTM and CDR2 is ANQGSEA. With 6 bases clipped from V and 3 bases from J, the junction kept 3 bases outside the gene matches. The CDR3 extends over 12 amino acids. CDR3 residues: CSVATGDYGYTF. CDR3 in DNA: TGCAGCGTCGCGACAGGGGACTATGGCTACACCTTC.

The chain carries TRBV5-1 and TRBJ2-7; D may be TRBD1 (6 bases). The germline V gene has CDR1 SGHRS and CDR2 YFSETQ. This CDR3 is built from 15 residues. V gave up 4 bases and J gave up 5 bases, with 19 bases separating them. The CDR3 DNA follows: TGCGCCAGCAGCCGATCAACAGGGTCTGGGGACGAGCAGTACTTC. It yields the protein CASSRSTGSGDEQYF.

This clone has a handful of counts. The chain is built from TRBV28 and TRBJ1-6; D is unclear. Germline V lookup: CDR1 MDHEN, CDR2 SYDVKM. V was cut by 4 bases and J by 5 bases, with 9 bases left in between. This CDR3 contains 14 residues. The CDR3 bases are TGTGCCAGCAGTTGGTGGGAGAATAATTCACCCCTCCACTTT. This translates into CASSWWENNSPLHF.

This chain links TRBV19 with TRBJ2-7; D not resolved. The germline V gene encodes CDR1 LNHDA and CDR2 SQIVND (reference sequence). V was clipped by 9 bases and J by 4 bases, with 7 bases between them. The CDR3 extends over 10 amino acids. The CDR3 DNA reads TGTGCCAGACACGTTTACGAGCAGTACTTC. This codes for CARHVYEQYF.

This clone was seen only a few times. V gene TRBV29-1 combines with J gene TRBJ2-5, with 9 positions matching TRBD1. Losses at the gene ends were 6 bases for V and 4 bases for J; bases not matched to a gene: 12. There are 15 residues in the CDR3. Germline CDR1 reads SQVTM; CDR2 reads ANQGSEA. CDR3 DNA: TGCAGCGTGGCCTTGTGGGACAGGGAGCCAGAGACCCAGTACTTC. It yields the protein CSVALWDREPETQYF.

This sequence joins TRBV3-1 (or the pseudogene TRBV3-2) and TRBJ2-1, with TRBD2 matching 8 bases. This CDR3 has 15 residues. Trimming at V came to 4 bases and at J to 4 bases, leaving 6 bases not matched to a gene. Germline V CDR1 and CDR2: LGHDT, YNNKEL (reference sequence). CDR3 sequence (DNA): TGTGCCAGCAGCCTGTTAGCGGGATTATACAATGAGCAGTTCTTC. It yields the protein CASSLLAGLYNEQFF.

This rearrangement joins TRBV19 to TRBJ2-7, with TRBD2 as a possible D gene (6 bases). V was trimmed by 3 bases and J by 3 bases, leaving 12 bases between them. CDR1 and CDR2 from the germline V gene are LNHDA and SQIVND (reference sequence). The CDR3 loop spans 14 amino acids. The CDR3 nucleotides are TGTGCCAGTAGTATTAAGGAGGGGAGCTACGAGCAGTACTTC. Translating it yields CASSIKEGSYEQYF. The full variable domain, completed using reference TRBV19 and TRBJ2-7, is DGGITQSPKYLFRKEGQNVTLSCEQNLNHDAMYWYRQDPGQGLRLIYYSQIVNDFQKGDIAEGYSVSREKKESFPLTVTSAQKNPTAFYLCASSIKEGSYEQYFGPGTRLTVT.